The text below deals with one T cell receptor (beta chain). The antigen remains undetermined. V gave up 3 bases and J gave up 7 bases, with 17 bases separating them. The CDR3 is made up of 15 amino acids. From germline, CDR1 is SGHTS and CDR2 YDEGEE. The sample is drawn from a study of cytomegalovirus exposure and HLA in healthy donors. The PCR contained 60 Vbeta and 13 Jbeta primers. Clones were sequenced by immunoSEQ multiplex PCR, and TCRdb holds only the in-frame ones, with some missing. The sample has tens of thousands of clones, around four fifths seen once. Study results and limitations: A later analysis showed that HLA-associated TCR beta chains had undergone more clonal expansion than equally common others. A later analysis found common viral pathogens apparently linked to several of the most significant clusters. In a later analysis, productive TCRs from donors in an Asian-associated ancestry cluster reportedly carried fewer N-insertions than the cohort mean. The study labeled approximately 150 TCR beta chains cytomegalovirus-associated.

Sequenced material: PBMCs. The clonotype originates from a male donor in good health and CMV-seropositive. The genes are TRBV5-8 and TRBJ1-5; D might be TRBD1 (6 bases). In nucleotides, the CDR3 is TGTGCCAGCAGCTCCCAGGGGAGGGCAGGGCAGCCCCAGCATTTT. This sequence encodes CASSSQGRAGQPQHF.